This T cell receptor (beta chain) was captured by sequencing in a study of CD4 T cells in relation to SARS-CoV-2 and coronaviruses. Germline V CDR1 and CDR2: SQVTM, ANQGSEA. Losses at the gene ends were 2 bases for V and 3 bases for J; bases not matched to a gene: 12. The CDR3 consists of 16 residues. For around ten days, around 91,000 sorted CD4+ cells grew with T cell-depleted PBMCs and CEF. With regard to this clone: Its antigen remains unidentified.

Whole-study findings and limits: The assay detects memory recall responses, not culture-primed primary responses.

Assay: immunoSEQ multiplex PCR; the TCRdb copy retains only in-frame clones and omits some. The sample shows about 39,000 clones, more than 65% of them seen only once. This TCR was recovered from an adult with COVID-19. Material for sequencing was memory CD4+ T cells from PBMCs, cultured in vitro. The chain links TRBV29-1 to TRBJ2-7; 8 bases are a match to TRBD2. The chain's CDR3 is CSVELVVGAGDYEQYF. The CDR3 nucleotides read TGCAGCGTTGAATTAGTCGTAGGAGCGGGAGACTACGAGCAGTACTTC.